Given below is one T cell receptor beta chain in context. What it binds is not known. The source of the sample is a study of response to subunit inactivated influenza vaccine. CDR3 size: 14 residues. Germline CDR1 SNHLY, CDR2 FYNNEI. With V trimmed by 3 bases and J by 4 bases, 3 bases remained unmatched. TCRdb reanalysed the RT-PCR reads using MiXCR and keeps one entry per CDR3 protein. The sample lists roughly 190,000 distinct CDR3 sequences, approximately 12% occurring once. Study conclusions and caveats: The study's authors posited that every seasonal influenza vaccination enlists few new T cells.

These same records also appear under a second study, on T cells expressing NK-cell markers. That study reports: 5'RACE template switching with UMIs produced the TCR beta cDNA. Most of the eight sequenced donors tested HCMV-seropositive; one tested seronegative.

Sequencing was performed on CD8+ T cells sorted from PBMCs, taken 11 to 12 days after vaccination. This receptor was obtained from a man over 45 who received an inactivated influenza vaccine. The chain carries TRBV2 and TRBJ2-7; 10 nucleotides agree with TRBD2. The CDR3 here is CASSDSGRAYEQYF. The DNA of the CDR3 is TGTGCCAGCAGTGACAGCGGGAGGGCGTACGAGCAGTACTTC.